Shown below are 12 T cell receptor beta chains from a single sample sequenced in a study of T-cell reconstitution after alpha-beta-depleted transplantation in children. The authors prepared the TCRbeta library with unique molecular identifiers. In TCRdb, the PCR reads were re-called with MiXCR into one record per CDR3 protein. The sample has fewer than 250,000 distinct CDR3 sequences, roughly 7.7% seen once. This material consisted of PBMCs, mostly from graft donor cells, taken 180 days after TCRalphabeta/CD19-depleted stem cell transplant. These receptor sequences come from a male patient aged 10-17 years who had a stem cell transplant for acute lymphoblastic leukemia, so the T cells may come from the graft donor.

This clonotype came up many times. The CDR3 reads CASSFSGWSQETQYF. CDR3 nucleotide sequence: TGTGCCAGCAGCTTTAGCGGATGGAGCCAAGAGACCCAGTACTTC. V usage is TRBV9 and J usage is TRBJ2-5; weak D call: TRBD2 (6 bases). Trimming stripped 4 bases from V and 1 base from J, with 14 bases between. Germline lookup yields CDR1 SGDLS and CDR2 YYNGEE. This CDR3 has 15 amino acids.

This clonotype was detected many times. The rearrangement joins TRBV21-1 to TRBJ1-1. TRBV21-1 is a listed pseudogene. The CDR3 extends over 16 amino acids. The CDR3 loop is CASSKSLIQSYTEAFF. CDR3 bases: TGTGCCAGCAGCAAATCCCTTATCCAGAGTTACACTGAAGCTTTCTTT.

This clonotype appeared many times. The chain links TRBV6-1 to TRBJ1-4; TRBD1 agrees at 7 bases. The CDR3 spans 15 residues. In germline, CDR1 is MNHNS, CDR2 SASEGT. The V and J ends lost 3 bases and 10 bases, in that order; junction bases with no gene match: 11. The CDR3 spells CASSERQGGAAKLFF. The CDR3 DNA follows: TGTGCCAGCAGTGAGAGACAGGGCGGGGCGGCAAAACTGTTTTTT.

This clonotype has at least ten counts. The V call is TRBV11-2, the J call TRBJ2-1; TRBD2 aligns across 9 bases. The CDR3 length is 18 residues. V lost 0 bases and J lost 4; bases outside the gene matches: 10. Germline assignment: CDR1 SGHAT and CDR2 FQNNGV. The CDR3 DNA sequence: TGTGCCAGCAGCTTAGATGGGGCGGGGGGGCCCCTTTACAATGAGCAGTTCTTC. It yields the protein CASSLDGAGGPLYNEQFF.

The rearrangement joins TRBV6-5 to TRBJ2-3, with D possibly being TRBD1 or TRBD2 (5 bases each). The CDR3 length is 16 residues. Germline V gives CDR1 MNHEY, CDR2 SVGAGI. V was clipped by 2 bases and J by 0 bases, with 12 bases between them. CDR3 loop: CASSYKSGGSTDTQYF. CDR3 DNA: TGTGCCAGCAGTTACAAGAGTGGGGGTAGCACAGATACGCAGTATTTT.

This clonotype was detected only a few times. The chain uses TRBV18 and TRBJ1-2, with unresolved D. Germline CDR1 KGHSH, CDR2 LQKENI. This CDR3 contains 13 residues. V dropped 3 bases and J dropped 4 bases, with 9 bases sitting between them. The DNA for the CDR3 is TGTGCCAGCTCACCTCCGGGAGGCTATGGCTACACCTTC. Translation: CASSPPGGYGYTF. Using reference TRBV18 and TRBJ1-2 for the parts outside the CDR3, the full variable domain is NAGVMQNPRHLVRRRGQEARLRCSPMKGHSHVYWYRQLPEEGLKFMVYLQKENIIDESGMPKERFSAEFPKEGPSILRIQQVVRGDSAAYFCASSPPGGYGYTFGSGTRLTVV.

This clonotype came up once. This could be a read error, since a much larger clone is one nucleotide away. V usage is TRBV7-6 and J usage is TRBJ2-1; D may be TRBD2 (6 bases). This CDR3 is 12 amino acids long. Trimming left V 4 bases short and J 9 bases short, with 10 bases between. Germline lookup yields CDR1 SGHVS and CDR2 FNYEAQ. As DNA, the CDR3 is TGTGCCAGCAGCTCCGGGGAGGCTGAGCAGTTCTTC. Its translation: CASSSGEAEQFF.

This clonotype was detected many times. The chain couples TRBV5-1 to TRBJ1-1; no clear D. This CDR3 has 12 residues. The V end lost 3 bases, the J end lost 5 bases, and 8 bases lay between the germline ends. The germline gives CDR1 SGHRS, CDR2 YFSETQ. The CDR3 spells CASSSGGTEAFF. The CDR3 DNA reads TGCGCCAGCAGCTCAGGTGGGACTGAAGCTTTCTTT. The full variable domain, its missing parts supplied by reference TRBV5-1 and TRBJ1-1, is KAGVTQTPRYLIKTRGQQVTLSCSPISGHRSVSWYQQTPGQGLQFLFEYFSETQRNKGNFPGRFSGRQFSNSRSEMNVSTLELGDSALYLCASSSGGTEAFFGQGTRLTVV.

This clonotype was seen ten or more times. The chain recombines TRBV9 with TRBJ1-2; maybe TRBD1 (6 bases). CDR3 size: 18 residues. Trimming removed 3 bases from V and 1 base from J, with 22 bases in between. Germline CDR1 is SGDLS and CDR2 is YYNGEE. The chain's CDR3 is CASSARVPTGGLNYGYTF. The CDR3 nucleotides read TGTGCCAGCAGCGCCCGGGTACCGACGGGGGGGCTTAACTATGGCTACACCTTC.

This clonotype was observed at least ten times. In nucleotides, the CDR3 is TGTGCCAGCAGTTACCTGGGGGGGTACACTGAAGCTTTCTTT. The encoded protein is CASSYLGGYTEAFF. The rearrangement links TRBV6-5 to TRBJ1-1; perhaps TRBD1 as D (5 bases). The CDR3 runs 14 residues. Per germline, CDR1 MNHEY and CDR2 SVGAGI. V gave up 2 bases and J gave up 3 bases, with 10 bases separating them.

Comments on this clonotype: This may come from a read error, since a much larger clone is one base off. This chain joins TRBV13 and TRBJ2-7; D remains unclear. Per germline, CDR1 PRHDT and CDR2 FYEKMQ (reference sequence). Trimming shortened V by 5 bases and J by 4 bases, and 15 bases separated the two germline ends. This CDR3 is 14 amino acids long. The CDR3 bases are TGTGCCAGCAGCCCCCTCCTCGAAGTTTACGAGCAGTACTTC. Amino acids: CASSPLLEVYEQYF.

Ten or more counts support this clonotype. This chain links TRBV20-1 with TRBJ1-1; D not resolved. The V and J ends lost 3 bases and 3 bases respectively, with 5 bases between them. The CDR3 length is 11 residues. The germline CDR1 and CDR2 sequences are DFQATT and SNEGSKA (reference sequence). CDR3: CSASRYTEAFF. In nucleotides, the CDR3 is TGCAGTGCTAGTCGGTACACTGAAGCTTTCTTT.